Following are 29 T cell receptor beta chains from one sample sequenced in a study of cytomegalovirus exposure and HLA in healthy donors listed by TCRdb under 2017. Library preparation used the immunoSEQ multiplex PCR assay. For the multiplex PCR, a mixture combining 60 forward primers for TCR Vbeta segments and 13 reverse primers for TCR Jbeta segments was used. Imported from immuneACCESS, the table was reduced by TCRdb to in-frame sequences with V and J called. These copies leave out some clones; in studies compared against another copy, an unresolved V gene accounts for under half, and the cause of the remainder is not known. In all, the sample holds 150,000 to 200,000 clones, and around three quarters of those were seen once. The leading ten clones occupy 1.9% of the sample. The source material was PBMCs. The receptor set was obtained from a woman in her 30s in good health and CMV-seronegative.

This chain connects TRBV30 to TRBJ1-3; 9 bases fit TRBD1. CDR3 size: 12 residues. Losses at the gene ends were 8 bases for V and 7 bases for J; bases not matched to a gene: 6. Germline CDR1 GTSNPN, CDR2 SVGIG (reference sequence). CDR3 loop: CARGQGGNTIYF. The CDR3, as DNA: TGTGCCCGGGGACAGGGAGGGAACACCATATATTTT.

The rearrangement uses TRBV28 and TRBJ1-2; TRBD1 matches at 7 bases. The CDR3 extends over 14 amino acids. V was clipped by 3 bases and J by 7 bases; unmatched bases: 8. Germline V gene data show CDR1 as MDHEN and CDR2 as SYDVKM. CDR3 DNA: TGTGCCAGCAGTTTTTCAGGGGCAGGGGGTGGCTACACCTTC. Amino acids: CASSFSGAGGGYTF.

V and J are TRBV7-2 and TRBJ1-5; no firm D call. Germline values: CDR1 SGHTA, CDR2 FQGNSA. V was trimmed by 6 bases and J by 6 bases, leaving 18 bases between them. The CDR3 is 15 amino acids. The CDR3 protein is CASSYQAANRQPQHF. CDR3 coding DNA: TGTGCCAGCAGTTATCAGGCAGCTAACCGTCAGCCCCAGCATTTT.

This sequence joins TRBV19 and TRBJ1-4; the match to TRBD1 covers 8 bases. From germline, CDR1 is LNHDA and CDR2 SQIVND (reference sequence). The CDR3 loop spans 15 amino acids. The V and J ends lost 4 bases and 8 bases, in that order; junction bases with no gene match: 9. CDR3 protein: CASSRQGADNEKLFF. In DNA form, the CDR3 reads TGTGCCAGTAGTAGGCAGGGGGCTGATAACGAAAAACTGTTTTTT. Full variable domain (remainder filled in from reference TRBV19 and TRBJ1-4): DGGITQSPKYLFRKEGQNVTLSCEQNLNHDAMYWYRQDPGQGLRLIYYSQIVNDFQKGDIAEGYSVSREKKESFPLTVTSAQKNPTAFYLCASSRQGADNEKLFFGSGTQLSVL.

The chain couples TRBV18 to TRBJ2-3; TRBD1 aligns across 9 bases. The germline gives CDR1 KGHSH, CDR2 LQKENI. The CDR3 loop spans 18 amino acids. Trimming removed 4 bases from V and 1 base from J; junction bases left unmatched: 12. The CDR3, as DNA: TGTGCCAGCTCACTCCCTCAGACCGGGACAGGGCGCACAGATACGCAGTATTTT. It is translated as CASSLPQTGTGRTDTQYF.

This clone has a single count. This sequence joins TRBV11-2 and TRBJ1-2, with TRBD1 matching 8 bases. Per the germline V gene, CDR1 is SGHAT and CDR2 is FQNNGV. This CDR3 spans 13 amino acids. V gave up 0 bases and J gave up 14 bases; unmatched junction bases: 8. CDR3 region: CASSLDPGGDPTF. As DNA, the CDR3 is TGTGCCAGCAGCTTAGATCCAGGGGGCGATCCGACCTTC.

The V and J genes are TRBV30 and TRBJ2-7; D might be TRBD1 (5 bases). The CDR3 loop spans 18 amino acids. V was pared by 3 bases and J by 2 bases, with 26 bases between. In germline, CDR1 is GTSNPN, CDR2 SVGIG (reference sequence). The CDR3 nucleotides read TGTGCCTGGAGCCCTTTTTCCGGAGTGTACAGGTTAACCTACGAGCAGTACTTC. Amino acid sequence: CAWSPFSGVYRLTYEQYF.

This chain uses TRBV19 with TRBJ1-2, with 8 positions matching TRBD1. Germline V lookup: CDR1 LNHDA, CDR2 SQIVND (reference sequence). V dropped 7 bases and J dropped 3; count of bases not matched to a gene: 13. This CDR3 is built from 16 residues. This chain's CDR3 is CASNTLPGGEYYGYTF. CDR3 DNA sequence: TGTGCCAGTAACACATTGCCAGGGGGCGAATACTATGGCTACACCTTC.

The genes are TRBV10-2 and TRBJ2-7; 7 nucleotides match TRBD2. Trimming cost V 5 bases and J 7 bases; bases outside gene matches: 2. Germline V gene data show CDR1 as WSHSY and CDR2 as SAAADI. The CDR3 runs 11 residues. The CDR3 loop is CASSLAGEQYF. The CDR3 DNA follows: TGCGCCAGCAGTTTAGCGGGTGAGCAGTACTTC.

The rearrangement links TRBV9 to TRBJ2-7; possibly TRBD2 for D (6 bases). Per the germline V gene, CDR1 is SGDLS and CDR2 is YYNGEE. The CDR3 contains 14 residues. Deletions cut 4 bases from V and 3 bases from J, with 14 bases between. CDR3 coding DNA: TGTGCCAGCAGCCGGGGGACCCAGGACTACGAGCAGTACTTC. Protein product: CASSRGTQDYEQYF. Filled out from reference TRBV9 and TRBJ2-7, the complete variable domain reads DSGVTQTPKHLITATGQRVTLRCSPRSGDLSVYWYQQSLDQGLQFLIQYYNGEERAKGNILERFSAQQFPDLHSELNLSSLELGDSALYFCASSRGTQDYEQYFGPGTRLTVT.

The chain links TRBV5-4 to TRBJ1-2; D not resolved. Germline CDR1 and CDR2: SGHNT and YYREEE (reference sequence). The CDR3 totals 16 residues. Trimming took off 4 bases at V and 0 bases at J, with 16 bases between the two ends. The chain's CDR3 is CASSQPPREANYGYTF. The DNA for the CDR3 is TGTGCCAGCAGCCAACCCCCGCGGGAAGCTAACTATGGCTACACCTTC.

V gene TRBV30 combines with J gene TRBJ2-5; TRBD2 is a possible D gene (5 bases). The CDR3 is 14 amino acids. The V end lost 1 base, the J end lost 2 bases, and 11 bases lay between the germline ends. Germline V gene data show CDR1 as GTSNPN and CDR2 as SVGIG (reference sequence). CDR3: CAWSAGLIQETQYF. CDR3 in DNA: TGTGCCTGGAGTGCAGGACTGATACAAGAGACCCAGTACTTC.

This clone was counted a few times. The V gene is TRBV6-4, the J gene TRBJ2-3; D may be TRBD2 (6 bases). V lost 1 base to trimming and J lost 5 bases, with 7 bases between them. CDR3 size: 13 residues. CDR1 is MRHNA, CDR2 SNTAGT, per germline. The CDR3 is CASSDLGGDTQYF. The CDR3 region has the DNA TGTGCCAGCAGTGACTTGGGAGGAGATACGCAGTATTTT.

This chain links TRBV19 with TRBJ1-1; 8 bases match TRBD1. Germline trimming cut 5 bases from V and 1 base from J; bases unmatched to any gene: 6. Germline CDR1 is LNHDA and CDR2 is SQIVND (reference sequence). The CDR3 has 15 amino acids. The CDR3 DNA follows: TGTGCCAGTAGTCCAAGGGACAGGAGGAACACTGAAGCTTTCTTT. It is translated as CASSPRDRRNTEAFF.

J is TRBJ2-5 and V is TRBV6-5; maybe TRBD1 (5 bases). Germline V gene data show CDR1 as MNHEY and CDR2 as SVGAGI. The CDR3 runs to 15 residues. V was clipped by 2 bases and J by 2 bases, with 12 bases between them. The DNA of the CDR3 is TGTGCCAGCAGTTACACAGGACACTATCAAGAGACCCAGTACTTC. It codes for CASSYTGHYQETQYF.

The chain is built from TRBV11-3 and TRBJ2-2; no definite D call. The V end was cut by 4 bases, the J end by 1 base, with 7 bases between. CDR1 SGHNT and CDR2 YENEEA come from the germline V gene. CDR3 length equals 14 residues. As DNA, the CDR3 is TGTGCCAGCAGCTCTAGAGAGAACACCGGGGAGCTGTTTTTT. Encoded protein: CASSSRENTGELFF.

CDR3 protein: CASSTSGHTYNEQFF. DNA of the CDR3: TGTGCCAGCAGTACCTCGGGACACACCTACAATGAGCAGTTCTTC. The chain uses TRBV6-5 and TRBJ2-1; weak D call: TRBD1 (6 bases). Looked up from germline, CDR1 is MNHEY and CDR2 is SVGAGI. This CDR3 is 15 amino acids long. V lost 5 bases to trimming and J lost 2 bases, with 13 bases between them.

The chain employs TRBV5-6 and TRBJ1-4; tentatively, D is TRBD1 (5 bases). Per the germline V gene, CDR1 is SGHDT and CDR2 is YYEEEE. The ends were cut back, 4 bases at V and 4 bases at J, with 14 bases in the middle. The CDR3 is made up of 15 amino acids. This CDR3 is CASSPHVTVNEKLFF. DNA of the CDR3: TGTGCCAGCAGCCCGCATGTGACAGTTAATGAAAAACTGTTTTTT.

The sample holds one count of this clone. The V and J genes are TRBV6-5 and TRBJ2-4; the D is unclear. CDR1 and CDR2 (germline): MNHEY, SVGAGI. The CDR3 contains 15 residues. V lost 6 bases and J 2 bases, leaving 14 bases between the germline ends. This CDR3 reads CASSPTGDTKNIQYF. In DNA form, the CDR3 reads TGTGCCAGCAGCCCGACGGGTGATACCAAAAACATTCAGTACTTC.

The rearrangement links TRBV6-5 to TRBJ2-1, with 10 bases lining up with TRBD2. With V trimmed by 6 bases and J by 8 bases, 7 bases remained unmatched. This CDR3 has 14 amino acids. The germline gives CDR1 MNHEY, CDR2 SVGAGI. The CDR3 loop reads CASSLAGVGYEQFF. The CDR3 bases are TGTGCCAGCAGCCTAGCGGGGGTCGGGTATGAGCAGTTCTTC.

This sequence joins TRBV6-5 and TRBJ1-2; TRBD1 matches 7 bases. From germline, CDR1 is MNHEY and CDR2 SVGAGI. V shed 2 bases, J shed 2 bases, and the junction held 2 bases outside the gene matches. This CDR3 has 14 residues. The CDR3 DNA sequence: TGTGCCAGCAGTTACCTGGGACAGAACTATGGCTACACCTTC. It translates to CASSYLGQNYGYTF.

This chain joins TRBV15 and TRBJ1-5; tentative D call: TRBD1 (6 bases). The CDR3 is 13 residues long. Germline V gene lookup returns CDR1 LNHNV and CDR2 YYDKDF (reference sequence). The V end lost 7 bases, the J end lost 2 bases, and 9 bases lay between the germline ends. The CDR3 region has the DNA TGTGCCACCAACAGGGAGGGCAATCAGCCCCAGCATTTT. It encodes CATNREGNQPQHF.

V and J are TRBV4-1 and TRBJ1-3, with D perhaps TRBD1 (6 bases). The germline V gene has CDR1 MGHRA and CDR2 YSYEKL. V was pared by 3 bases and J by 0 bases, with 12 bases between. The CDR3 spans 16 residues. The CDR3: CASSQPTGRSGNTIYF. In DNA, the CDR3 is TGCGCCAGCAGCCAGCCCACAGGGCGCTCTGGAAACACCATATATTTT.

The table lists this clone with a few counts. This rearrangement joins TRBV5-1 to TRBJ2-5; no reliable D call. The CDR3 is made up of 13 amino acids. Germline lookup yields CDR1 SGHRS and CDR2 YFSETQ. V lost 0 bases and J 5 bases, leaving 8 bases between the germline ends. CDR3 protein: CASSLGSGETQYF. The CDR3 coding sequence is TGCGCCAGCAGCTTGGGTTCCGGGGAGACCCAGTACTTC.

This clone has a handful of counts. V is TRBV7-9 and J is TRBJ1-6; D unresolved. V was shortened by 2 bases and J by 5 bases, with 13 bases between the two germline ends. Germline V lookup: CDR1 SEHNR, CDR2 FQNEAQ (reference sequence). CDR3 length: 16 residues. CDR3 DNA: TGTGCCAGCAGCTTATTGTTACAGCAGCATAATTCACCCCTCCACTTT. Amino acids: CASSLLLQQHNSPLHF.

This chain links TRBV4-3 with TRBJ2-5, with TRBD1 matching 7 bases. V lost 4 bases, J lost 1 base, and 3 bases stayed unmatched. Per the germline V gene, CDR1 is LGHNA and CDR2 is YSLEER. This CDR3 region has 14 residues. As DNA, the CDR3 is TGCGCCAGCAGCCCCGCAGGGGGCCAAGAGACCCAGTACTTC. It translates to CASSPAGGQETQYF.

In the case of this clone: This same CDR3 is encoded by further DNA sequences in the sample. J is TRBJ2-6 and V is TRBV4-2, with TRBD1 matching over 7 bases. V lost 0 bases, J lost 1 base, and 0 bases stayed unmatched. Germline V lookup: CDR1 LGHNA, CDR2 YNFKEQ. The CDR3 runs to 16 residues. The CDR3 here is CASSQETGSGANVLTF. The DNA for the CDR3 is TGTGCCAGCAGCCAAGAGACAGGGTCTGGGGCCAACGTCCTGACTTTC.

The CDR3 DNA reads TGTGCCAGTAGAAGCGGGTGGGATACGCAGTATTTT. Its protein is CASRSGWDTQYF. This chain uses TRBV19 with TRBJ2-3, with D maybe TRBD2 (6 bases). Trimming stripped 6 bases from V and 6 bases from J, with 10 bases between. Germline loops: CDR1 LNHDA, CDR2 SQIVND (reference sequence). CDR3 length equals 12 residues.

This clone appeared once. This chain uses TRBV2 with TRBJ1-2, with D possibly being TRBD1 (5 bases). Between the trimmed V and J ends, which lost 1 base and 5 bases, there was a span of 8 bases. This CDR3 has 13 residues. Germline CDR1 is SNHLY and CDR2 is FYNNEI. CDR3 residues: CASSEEGNYGYTF. The CDR3 coding sequence is TGTGCCAGCAGTGAAGAGGGGAATTATGGCTACACCTTC. Combining the CDR3 with reference TRBV2 and TRBJ1-2 gives the whole variable domain EPEVTQTPSHQVTQMGQEVILRCVPISNHLYFYWYRQILGQKVEFLVSFYNNEISEKSEIFDDQFSVERPDGSNFTLKIRSTKLEDSAMYFCASSEEGNYGYTFGSGTRLTVV.